The 14 T cell receptor beta chains below all came from one sample that was sequenced in a study of blood T cell repertoires in COVID-19. Sequencing used immunoSEQ multiplex PCR; TCRdb keeps in-frame clones, though not all of them. This table holds around 300,000 clones, approximately 84% found once. Sequencing was carried out using peripheral blood. The receptors here all came from a woman aged 30 to 39 who had recovered from COVID-19.

This clone has just one count. The V and J genes are TRBV5-1 and TRBJ1-1, with 11 bases that match TRBD1. The trim removed 1 base at V and 0 bases at J, leaving 8 bases unmatched. The CDR3 runs 18 residues. Germline lookup yields CDR1 SGHRS and CDR2 YFSETQ. DNA of the CDR3: TGCGCCAGCAGCTTGACCCCCGGGACAGGGGGTTTGAACACTGAAGCTTTCTTT. Amino acid sequence: CASSLTPGTGGLNTEAFF.

V is TRBV6-1 and J is TRBJ1-2; D may be TRBD1 (5 bases). This CDR3 is built from 14 residues. CDR1 and CDR2 from the germline V gene are MNHNS and SASEGT. Trimming cost V 1 base and J 8 bases, with 14 bases left between them. The CDR3, as DNA: TGTGCCAGCAGTGAAGGGGGGGAGGTAATGGGCTACACCTTC. Its protein product is CASSEGGEVMGYTF.

V usage is TRBV5-1 and J usage is TRBJ1-6, with 7 bases aligning to TRBD1. The CDR3 has 16 amino acids. Unmatched junction bases numbered 9, after V lost 2 bases and J lost 7 bases. Germline CDR1 reads SGHRS; CDR2 reads YFSETQ. CDR3 nucleotides: TGCGCCAGCAGCTTAGAGGGGGCAGGGATAAATTCACCCCTCCACTTT. Protein sequence: CASSLEGAGINSPLHF.

The chain is built from TRBV14 and TRBJ1-1; a possible D gene is TRBD1 (5 bases). Trimming removed 1 base from V and 0 bases from J, with 9 bases in between. The germline V gene encodes CDR1 SGHDN and CDR2 FVKESK. CDR3 length equals 15 residues. CDR3 sequence: CASSQGGTVNTEAFF. The DNA of the CDR3 is TGTGCCAGCAGCCAAGGGGGCACGGTGAACACTGAAGCTTTCTTT.

The chain couples TRBV11-2 to TRBJ2-7, with 8 nucleotides matching TRBD1. The germline CDR1 and CDR2 sequences are SGHAT and FQNNGV. Trimming took 0 bases from V and 6 from J; bases not matched to a gene: 7. The CDR3 runs 15 residues. CDR3 amino acids: CASSLEGYTGGEQYF. The CDR3 coding sequence is TGTGCCAGCAGCTTAGAGGGGTATACAGGGGGCGAGCAGTACTTC.

This clone has only one observation. The chain employs TRBV30 and TRBJ1-2; possible D gene TRBD1, 6 bases. CDR1 and CDR2 (germline): GTSNPN, SVGIG (reference sequence). CDR3 size: 16 residues. The ends were cut back, 4 bases at V and 3 bases at J, with 21 bases in the middle. Here the CDR3 DNA reads TGTGCCTGGATCTTGGAAGGGGGAAGGGTAGACTATGGCTACACCTTC. Its protein product is CAWILEGGRVDYGYTF.

The chain joins TRBV19 to TRBJ2-7; 9 bases match TRBD2. The CDR3 has 17 residues. V gave up 0 bases and J gave up 2 bases; unmatched junction bases: 8. Germline CDR1 is LNHDA and CDR2 is SQIVND (reference sequence). The CDR3 here is CASSIDLVAGEAYEQYF. The DNA for the CDR3 is TGTGCCAGTAGTATAGATCTGGTAGCGGGAGAAGCCTACGAGCAGTACTTC.

This chain links TRBV28 with TRBJ2-1, with unresolved D. The CDR3 contains 11 residues. With 6 bases removed from V and 7 bases from J, the gap between germline ends came to 7 bases. Germline CDR1 MDHEN, CDR2 SYDVKM. CDR3 sequence reads: CASSWANEQFF. The CDR3 DNA reads as TGTGCCAGCAGCTGGGCGAATGAGCAGTTCTTC. The full variable domain, in which reference TRBV28 and TRBJ2-1 provide the parts outside the CDR3, is DVKVTQSSRYLVKRTGEKVFLECVQDMDHENMFWYRQDPGLGLRLIYFSYDVKMKEKGDIPEGYSVSREKKERFSLILESASTNQTSMYLCASSWANEQFFGPGTRLTVL.

The CDR3 coding sequence is TGTGCCAGCACCCCACTAGCGGGTAACACCGGGGAGCTGTTTTTT. The encoded protein is CASTPLAGNTGELFF. The chain couples TRBV6-5 to TRBJ2-2, with 9 bases fitting TRBD2. The CDR3 length is 15 residues. Germline-derived CDR1 and CDR2 are MNHEY and SVGAGI. J gave up 2 bases and V 7 bases, and 5 bases lay outside the gene matches.

The genes are TRBV19 and TRBJ1-4; 9 bases fit TRBD1. Germline CDR1 is LNHDA and CDR2 is SQIVND (reference sequence). After removal of 4 bases from V and 6 bases from J, the junction contained 3 bases not matched to a gene. CDR3 size: 14 residues. CDR3: CASSKWDRDEKLFF. The CDR3 DNA reads as TGTGCCAGTAGTAAATGGGACAGGGATGAAAAACTGTTTTTT. Drawing the rest from reference TRBV19 and TRBJ1-4, the complete variable domain is DGGITQSPKYLFRKEGQNVTLSCEQNLNHDAMYWYRQDPGQGLRLIYYSQIVNDFQKGDIAEGYSVSREKKESFPLTVTSAQKNPTAFYLCASSKWDRDEKLFFGSGTQLSVL.

The rearrangement uses TRBV12-2 and TRBJ2-7; the D segment call TRBD1 is taken from the table without a DNA check. TRBV12-2 is a pseudogene segment. This CDR3 has 15 residues. CDR3 protein: CASRSRGRSSYEQYF. The CDR3 bases are TGTGCAAGTCGCTCCAGGGGCCGCTCGTCCTACGAGCAGTACTTC.

This clone was seen more than once but under ten times. The rearrangement links TRBV5-1 to TRBJ2-2; D unclear. The CDR3 runs to 14 residues. V gave up 4 bases and J gave up 6 bases, with 13 bases separating them. The germline V gene encodes CDR1 SGHRS and CDR2 YFSETQ. In DNA form, the CDR3 reads TGCGCCAGCAGCCCAAACTTGGTGGCCGGGGAGCTGTTTTTT. Amino acids: CASSPNLVAGELFF. Full variable domain (rest looked up from reference TRBV5-1 and TRBJ2-2): KAGVTQTPRYLIKTRGQQVTLSCSPISGHRSVSWYQQTPGQGLQFLFEYFSETQRNKGNFPGRFSGRQFSNSRSEMNVSTLELGDSALYLCASSPNLVAGELFFGEGSRLTVL.

The chain is built from TRBV30 and TRBJ1-2; TRBD1 agrees at 7 bases. The CDR3 contains 16 residues. Germline V gives CDR1 GTSNPN, CDR2 SVGIG (reference sequence). The V segment lost 3 bases and the J segment 4 bases; nucleotides outside the gene matches: 14. The CDR3 region is CAWRLEGAHNTYGYTF. The CDR3 DNA sequence: TGTGCCTGGAGGCTGGAGGGGGCGCATAATACCTATGGCTACACCTTC.

V gene TRBV6-5 combines with J gene TRBJ1-3; D unclear. From germline, CDR1 is MNHEY and CDR2 SVGAGI. V lost 6 bases to trimming and J lost 0 bases, with 12 bases between them. This CDR3 spans 15 amino acids. The CDR3 DNA reads as TGTGCCAGCAGACTAGACTCCCGCTCTGGAAACACCATATATTTT. Protein: CASRLDSRSGNTIYF.